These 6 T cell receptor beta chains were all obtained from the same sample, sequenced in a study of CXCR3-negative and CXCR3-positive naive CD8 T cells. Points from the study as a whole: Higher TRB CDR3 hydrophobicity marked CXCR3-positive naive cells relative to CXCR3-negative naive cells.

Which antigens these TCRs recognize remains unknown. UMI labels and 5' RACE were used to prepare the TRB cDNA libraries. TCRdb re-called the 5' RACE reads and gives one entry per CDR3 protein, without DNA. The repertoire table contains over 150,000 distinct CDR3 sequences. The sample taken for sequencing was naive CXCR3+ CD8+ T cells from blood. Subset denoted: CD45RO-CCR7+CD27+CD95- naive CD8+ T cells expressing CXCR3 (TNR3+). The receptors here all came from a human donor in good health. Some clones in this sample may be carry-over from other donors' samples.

The CDR3 sequence is CASSQLQGMNNQPQHF. The rearrangement links TRBV4-1 to TRBJ1-5; TCRdb names TRBD1, which stays unverified in the absence of DNA. The CDR3 covers 16 residues. CDR1 is MGHRA, CDR2 YSYEKL, per germline.

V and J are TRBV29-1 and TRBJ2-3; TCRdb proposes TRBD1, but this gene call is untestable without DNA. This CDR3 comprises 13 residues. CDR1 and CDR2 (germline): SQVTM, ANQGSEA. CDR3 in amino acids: CSVGDRVTDTQYF.

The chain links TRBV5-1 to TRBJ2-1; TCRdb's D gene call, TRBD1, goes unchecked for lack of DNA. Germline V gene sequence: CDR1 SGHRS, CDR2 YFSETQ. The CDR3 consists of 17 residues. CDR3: CASSLAGWDAPAFEQFF.

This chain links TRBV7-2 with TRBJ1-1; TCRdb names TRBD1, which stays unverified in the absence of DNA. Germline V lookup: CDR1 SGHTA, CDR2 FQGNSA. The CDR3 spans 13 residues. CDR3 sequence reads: CASSHSTVTEAFF.

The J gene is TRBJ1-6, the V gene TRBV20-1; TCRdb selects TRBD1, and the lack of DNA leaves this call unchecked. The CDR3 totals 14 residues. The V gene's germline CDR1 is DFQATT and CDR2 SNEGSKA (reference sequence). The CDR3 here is CSARQGQQDSPLHF.

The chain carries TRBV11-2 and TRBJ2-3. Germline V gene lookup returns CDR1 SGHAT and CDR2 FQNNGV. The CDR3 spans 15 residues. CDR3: CASSLGRRLTDTQYF.